This passage covers 17 T cell receptor beta chains from one sample sequenced in a study of PD-1 blockade in classical Hodgkin lymphoma. Produced via immunoSEQ multiplex PCR; TCRdb's table is partial and in-frame only. The data contain about 26,000 clones, 65% to 90% of them seen just once; the ten biggest clones take up approximately 2.7%. All the patients suffered relapse after autologous stem cell transplantation, and brentuximab vedotin exposure differed. This specimen was peripheral blood mononuclear cells (PBMCs), taken at baseline. The receptor source for this set is a human donor with classical Hodgkin lymphoma.

This chain joins TRBV7-9 and TRBJ2-5, with 8 bases aligning to TRBD1. The CDR3 spans 15 residues. V lost 3 bases to trimming and J lost 4 bases; unmatched junction nucleotides: 7. Germline V gives CDR1 SEHNR, CDR2 FQNEAQ (reference sequence). The CDR3 DNA is TGTGCCAGCAGCTTGGCGGGACAGGTAGGAGAGACCCAGTACTTC. Encoded protein: CASSLAGQVGETQYF.

The gene calls are TRBV9 and TRBJ1-2; perhaps TRBD1 as D (5 bases). V lost 4 bases to trimming and J lost 6 bases, with 13 bases between them. The CDR3 runs to 13 residues. The V gene's germline CDR1 is SGDLS and CDR2 YYNGEE. CDR3 amino acids: CASSIKIGDGYTF. CDR3 DNA sequence: TGTGCCAGCAGCATCAAGATAGGGGATGGCTACACCTTC.

V gene TRBV5-1 combines with J gene TRBJ1-6; D perhaps matches TRBD1 (5 bases). Germline V gives CDR1 SGHRS, CDR2 YFSETQ. This CDR3 has 15 residues. Trimming shortened V by 0 bases and J by 9 bases, and 13 bases separated the two germline ends. The CDR3 region has the DNA TGCGCCAGCAGCTTGGCGCCCTTAACAGGTTCACCCCTCCACTTT. It is translated as CASSLAPLTGSPLHF. Combining the CDR3 with reference TRBV5-1 and TRBJ1-6 gives the whole variable domain KAGVTQTPRYLIKTRGQQVTLSCSPISGHRSVSWYQQTPGQGLQFLFEYFSETQRNKGNFPGRFSGRQFSNSRSEMNVSTLELGDSALYLCASSLAPLTGSPLHFGNGTRLTVT.

This rearrangement joins TRBV7-6 to TRBJ1-2, with D possibly matching TRBD1 (5 bases). Germline loops: CDR1 SGHVS, CDR2 FNYEAQ. This CDR3 is built from 16 residues. Trimming took 0 bases from V and 3 from J, leaving 14 bases between them. CDR3 amino acids: CASSLAGQGMDYGYTF. The CDR3 bases are TGTGCCAGCAGCTTAGCGGGGCAGGGAATGGACTATGGCTACACCTTC.

The J gene is TRBJ2-5, the V gene TRBV5-1; D might be TRBD1 or TRBD2, each matching 5 bases. The CDR3 has 14 residues. The germline V gene encodes CDR1 SGHRS and CDR2 YFSETQ. V was cut by 1 base and J by 5 bases, with 12 bases left in between. The CDR3 coding sequence is TGCGCCAGCAGCTTGACGTCGGGGCGGGAGACCCAGTACTTC. This encodes CASSLTSGRETQYF. Based on the CDR3 plus reference TRBV5-1 and TRBJ2-5, the full variable domain is KAGVTQTPRYLIKTRGQQVTLSCSPISGHRSVSWYQQTPGQGLQFLFEYFSETQRNKGNFPGRFSGRQFSNSRSEMNVSTLELGDSALYLCASSLTSGRETQYFGPGTRLLVL.

The rearrangement links TRBV7-8 to TRBJ1-1; D is undetermined. With 3 bases removed from V and 6 bases from J, the gap between germline ends came to 11 bases. This CDR3 is built from 13 residues. The germline V gene has CDR1 SGHVS and CDR2 FQNEAQ. The CDR3 protein is CASSFLSSAEAFF. The CDR3 DNA reads TGTGCCAGCAGCTTTCTCTCGTCCGCTGAAGCTTTCTTT.

This chain links TRBV9 with TRBJ2-1; D gene uncertain. This CDR3 comprises 16 residues. Per the germline V gene, CDR1 is SGDLS and CDR2 is YYNGEE. With 0 bases removed from V and 2 bases from J, the gap between germline ends came to 12 bases. CDR3 sequence reads: CASSVARLSAYNEQFF. CDR3 DNA: TGTGCCAGCAGCGTAGCCCGGTTGTCCGCCTACAATGAGCAGTTCTTC.

This clone was seen once. The J gene is TRBJ1-4, the V gene TRBV5-6; possible D gene TRBD1, 5 bases. Trimming cost V 0 bases and J 7 bases, with 19 bases left between them. This CDR3 has 17 amino acids. Per germline, CDR1 SGHDT and CDR2 YYEEEE. The CDR3 protein is CASSLVPSGFGVEKLFF. The CDR3 DNA follows: TGTGCCAGCAGCTTGGTTCCATCAGGGTTTGGAGTTGAAAAACTGTTTTTT.

The V and J genes are TRBV5-1 and TRBJ1-4; 9 bases match TRBD1. With V trimmed by 4 bases and J by 1 base, 2 bases remained unmatched. Germline CDR1 is SGHRS and CDR2 is YFSETQ. This CDR3 region has 15 residues. For the CDR3, the DNA is TGCGCCAGCAGCCCGACAGGGGGAACTAATGAAAAACTGTTTTTT. Translating gives CASSPTGGTNEKLFF.

The rearrangement uses TRBV7-6 and TRBJ1-3; D might be TRBD1 (6 bases). The ends were cut back, 8 bases at V and 0 bases at J, with 14 bases in the middle. The CDR3 runs to 15 residues. Germline values: CDR1 SGHVS, CDR2 FNYEAQ. CDR3 sequence reads: CASGGARDSGNTIYF. The CDR3 nucleotides are TGTGCCAGCGGGGGGGCCCGGGACTCTGGAAACACCATATATTTT.

Only a few counts were recorded for this clone. The CDR3 here is CATTSPGQLGPLHF. The DNA for the CDR3 is TGTGCCACTACCTCTCCGGGACAGTTGGGACCCCTCCACTTT. The rearrangement links TRBV6-5 to TRBJ1-6; 7 bases map to TRBD1. Unmatched junction bases numbered 15, after V lost 10 bases and J lost 12 bases. The CDR3 has 14 amino acids. Germline CDR1 MNHEY, CDR2 SVGAGI.

The V and J genes are TRBV11-3 and TRBJ2-2; TRBD1 matches at 11 bases. V shed 4 bases and J 6 bases; nucleotides not matched to a gene: 4. Germline V gene lookup returns CDR1 SGHNT and CDR2 YENEEA. The CDR3 is 15 amino acids. CDR3 sequence reads: CASSSGTGGPGELFF. CDR3 bases: TGTGCCAGCAGCTCCGGGACAGGGGGTCCCGGGGAGCTGTTTTTT.

The V and J genes are TRBV4-1 and TRBJ2-7; weak D call: TRBD2 (5 bases). The V end was cut by 3 bases, the J end by 0 bases, with 12 bases between. This CDR3 is 15 amino acids long. Germline assignment: CDR1 MGHRA and CDR2 YSYEKL. In DNA form, the CDR3 reads TGCGCCAGCAGCCAGGAGGTGTACTCCTCCTACGAGCAGTACTTC. It yields the protein CASSQEVYSSYEQYF.

V usage is TRBV19 and J usage is TRBJ2-7; D is possibly TRBD1 or TRBD2 (6 bases each). CDR3 length equals 13 residues. Germline lookup yields CDR1 LNHDA and CDR2 SQIVND (reference sequence). V was trimmed by 5 bases and J by 2 bases, leaving 10 bases between them. CDR3 in amino acids: CASSLGGPYEQYF. CDR3 nucleotides: TGTGCCAGTAGTTTGGGGGGCCCCTACGAGCAGTACTTC.

This sequence joins TRBV7-3 and TRBJ2-5; D may be TRBD2 (5 bases). The CDR3 totals 15 residues. In germline, CDR1 is SGHTA, CDR2 FQGTGA. Trimming shortened V by 0 bases and J by 2 bases, and 10 bases separated the two germline ends. As DNA, the CDR3 is TGTGCCAGCAGCTTAACCGGAGGCTTTCAAGAGACCCAGTACTTC. Translated: CASSLTGGFQETQYF. Looking up the rest from reference TRBV7-3 and TRBJ2-5 gives the full variable domain: GAGVSQTPSNKVTEKGKYVELRCDPISGHTALYWYRQSLGQGPEFLIYFQGTGAADDSGLPNDRFFAVRPEGSVSTLKIQRTERGDSAVYLCASSLTGGFQETQYFGPGTRLLVL.

The chain combines TRBV7-9 with TRBJ2-6; a possible D gene is TRBD1 (6 bases). The V end was cut by 7 bases, the J end by 3 bases, with 16 bases between. The CDR3 extends over 16 amino acids. CDR1 SEHNR and CDR2 FQNEAQ come from the germline V gene (reference sequence). CDR3 sequence: CASNRQVLGGANVLTF. The CDR3 DNA reads TGTGCCAGCAACCGACAGGTCCTGGGTGGGGCCAACGTCCTGACTTTC.

Concerning this clone: Germline is not matched at one junction end, which may reflect a read error. The chain links TRBV4-3 to TRBJ1-3; TRBD1 matches at 9 bases. The CDR3 is 16 residues long. The germline V gene encodes CDR1 LGHNA and CDR2 YSLEER. CDR3 amino acids: CASNQEGTGFGNTIYF. The DNA for the CDR3 is TGCGCCAGCAACCAAGAGGGGACAGGGTTTGGAAACACCATATATTTT.